These 28 T cell receptor beta chains came from one sample sequenced in a study of cytomegalovirus exposure and HLA in healthy donors. Use of 60 Vbeta and 13 Jbeta primers characterized the PCR. Only in-frame clones appear in the TCRdb table, and some are missing; sequencing was by immunoSEQ multiplex PCR. The data contain 140,000 to 150,000 clones, about 72% of them seen just once; the ten biggest clones take up approximately 2.1%. Sequences were obtained from PBMCs. Every receptor here comes from a man in his forties in good health and CMV-seronegative.

The chain recombines TRBV30 with TRBJ1-4; 8 nucleotides align to TRBD1. The CDR3 contains 16 residues. The ends lost 2 bases at V and 0 bases at J; junction bases unmatched: 5. CDR1 is GTSNPN, CDR2 SVGIG, per germline (reference sequence). The CDR3: CAWSHRGSATNEKLFF. The CDR3 DNA sequence: TGTGCCTGGAGTCACAGGGGGAGCGCAACTAATGAAAAACTGTTTTTT.

The J gene is TRBJ2-7, the V gene TRBV4-2; D call uncertain. The CDR3 is made up of 15 amino acids. Germline lookup yields CDR1 LGHNA and CDR2 YNFKEQ. The ends were cut back, 2 bases at V and 0 bases at J, with 11 bases in the middle. This chain's CDR3 is CASSQKYSSSYEQYF. The CDR3 coding sequence is TGTGCCAGCAGCCAAAAATACAGCAGCTCCTACGAGCAGTACTTC.

The chain couples TRBV4-1 to TRBJ2-2; TRBD1 matches at 9 bases. The V gene end was trimmed by 1 base and the J gene end by 5 bases; junction bases not matched to a gene: 8. This CDR3 region has 17 residues. Germline-derived CDR1 and CDR2 are MGHRA and YSYEKL. The CDR3: CASSQVWGDRDTGELFF. Here the CDR3 DNA reads TGCGCCAGCAGCCAAGTGTGGGGGGACAGGGATACCGGGGAGCTGTTTTTT.

The J gene is TRBJ2-2, the V gene TRBV29-1; perhaps TRBD1 as D (5 bases). This CDR3 contains 13 residues. Germline lookup yields CDR1 SQVTM and CDR2 ANQGSEA. The V and J ends lost 7 bases and 3 bases respectively, with 12 bases between them. The CDR3 is CSAPDSYTGELFF. The CDR3 nucleotides are TGCAGCGCACCCGACAGCTACACCGGGGAGCTGTTTTTT.

V and J are TRBV12-5 and TRBJ2-2; 13 bases match TRBD2. The V gene end was trimmed by 2 bases and the J gene end by 3 bases; junction bases not matched to a gene: 6. CDR1 and CDR2 (germline): LGHNT, FRNRAP. The CDR3 contains 18 residues. CDR3 sequence (DNA): TGTGCTAGTGGTTTGCCAGGACTAGCGGGGGCCGACACCGGGGAGCTGTTTTTT. Amino acids: CASGLPGLAGADTGELFF.

The gene calls are TRBV18 and TRBJ1-2, with 8 positions matching TRBD1. The germline V gene has CDR1 KGHSH and CDR2 LQKENI. V was pared by 2 bases and J by 6 bases, with 5 bases of the junction left unmatched. The CDR3 is 14 amino acids. The chain's CDR3 is CASSPSGQGNGYTF. For the CDR3, the DNA is TGTGCCAGCTCACCAAGTGGACAGGGTAATGGCTACACCTTC.

This clone turned up a few times. The chain couples TRBV7-2 to TRBJ1-2; D remains unclear. CDR3 length equals 15 residues. From germline, CDR1 is SGHTA and CDR2 FQGNSA. V lost 1 base and J 2 bases, leaving 11 bases between the germline ends. The CDR3 loop reads CASSLVLGPNYGYTF. The CDR3 DNA reads TGTGCCAGCAGCTTAGTGCTGGGCCCGAACTATGGCTACACCTTC.

This chain connects TRBV6-4 to TRBJ2-2; TRBD1 matches at 8 bases. Germline V gene lookup returns CDR1 MRHNA and CDR2 SNTAGT. Trimming cost V 6 bases and J 3 bases; bases outside gene matches: 3. The CDR3 covers 14 residues. The CDR3 here is CASSRTGHTGELFF. DNA of the CDR3: TGTGCCAGCAGCAGGACAGGGCACACCGGGGAGCTGTTTTTT.

The count of this clone is one. The chain is built from TRBV10-1 and TRBJ2-1; possible D gene TRBD1, 7 bases. Trimming removed 0 bases at V and 8 bases at J, with 11 bases between. CDR1 and CDR2 from the germline V gene are WNHNN and SYGVQD (reference sequence). This CDR3 region has 14 residues. CDR3 nucleotides: TGCGCCAGCAGTGAGTCGTGGAGGGGGCATGAGCAGTTCTTC. Translated: CASSESWRGHEQFF.

V gene TRBV7-8 combines with J gene TRBJ1-2, with 9 bases that match TRBD1. From germline, CDR1 is SGHVS and CDR2 FQNEAQ. CDR3 length: 16 residues. Germline trimming cut 6 bases from V and 1 base from J; bases unmatched to any gene: 9. CDR3 sequence (DNA): TGTGCCAGCAGTTTTATTCCGGGACAGGGTAACTATGGCTACACCTTC. Its protein product is CASSFIPGQGNYGYTF.

On this clone itself: The junction shows a germline mismatch at one end, possibly a read error. The V call is TRBV7-9, the J call TRBJ2-5; tentative D call: TRBD2 (5 bases). This CDR3 region has 14 residues. The V gene's germline CDR1 is SEHNR and CDR2 FQNEAQ (reference sequence). For the CDR3, the DNA is TGTTCCAGCAGCCCCGGGGTGCAAGGGGAGACCCAGTACTTC. Translated, it gives CSSSPGVQGETQYF. The full variable domain, with the rest looked up from reference TRBV7-9 and TRBJ2-5, is DTGVSQNPRHKITKRGQNVTFRCDPISEHNRLYWYRQTLGQGPEFLTYFQNEAQLEKSRLLSDRFSAERPKGSFSTLEIQRTEQGDSAMYLCSSSPGVQGETQYFGPGTRLLVL.

This rearrangement joins TRBV13 to TRBJ2-3; possible D gene TRBD1, 6 bases. The CDR3 runs to 15 residues. CDR1 is PRHDT and CDR2 is FYEKMQ in the germline V gene (reference sequence). Trimming took 5 bases from V and 4 from J, leaving 16 bases between them. The CDR3 sequence is CASSQGGSFSDTQYF. DNA of the CDR3: TGTGCCAGCAGCCAAGGGGGTTCATTTTCAGATACGCAGTATTTT.

The chain uses TRBV15 and TRBJ1-1; 10 positions match TRBD1. Germline V gene lookup returns CDR1 LNHNV and CDR2 YYDKDF (reference sequence). The length of the CDR3 is 13 residues. J lost 5 bases, V lost 4 bases, and 1 base had no gene match. CDR3 DNA: TGTGCCACCAGCATGGGACAGGGGACTGAAGCTTTCTTT. It codes for CATSMGQGTEAFF. Based on the CDR3 plus reference TRBV15 and TRBJ1-1, the full variable domain is DAMVIQNPRYQVTQFGKPVTLSCSQTLNHNVMYWYQQKSSQAPKLLFHYYDKDFNNEADTPDNFQSRRPNTSFCFLDIRSPGLGDTAMYLCATSMGQGTEAFFGQGTRLTVV.

This chain links TRBV4-1 with TRBJ2-1; 8 nucleotides match TRBD1. The germline gives CDR1 MGHRA, CDR2 YSYEKL. Germline trimming cut 1 base from V and 0 bases from J; bases unmatched to any gene: 8. The CDR3 totals 18 residues. CDR3 DNA: TGCGCCAGCAGCCAAGGGGGAACCGGGACAGGCTCCTACAATGAGCAGTTCTTC. Its protein product is CASSQGGTGTGSYNEQFF.

This clone has just one count. This sequence joins TRBV9 and TRBJ2-2; the match to TRBD1 covers 8 bases. The CDR3 extends over 15 amino acids. CDR1 and CDR2 from the germline V gene are SGDLS and YYNGEE. J was trimmed by 1 base and V by 4 bases; bases with no gene match: 3. This chain's CDR3 is CASSTGQGNTGELFF. CDR3 coding DNA: TGTGCCAGCAGCACCGGACAGGGGAACACCGGGGAGCTGTTTTTT.

The J gene is TRBJ2-1, the V gene TRBV27; the match to TRBD1 covers 8 bases. The ends lost 7 bases at V and 7 bases at J; junction bases unmatched: 9. The CDR3 runs 14 residues. CDR1 is MNHEY, CDR2 SMNVEV, per germline (reference sequence). CDR3 bases: TGTGCCAGCACTATGGGGACAGGTCTTAATGAGCAGTTCTTC. Translated, it gives CASTMGTGLNEQFF.

The rearrangement links TRBV7-6 to TRBJ2-1; D is possibly TRBD2 (5 bases). Germline V lookup: CDR1 SGHVS, CDR2 FNYEAQ. The V gene lost 4 bases and the J gene lost 9 bases, with 22 bases spanning the gap. This CDR3 comprises 16 residues. Written as DNA, the CDR3 is TGTGCCAGCAGCTCCTCTGGGCTCACCCGTGGAGGTGAGCAGTTCTTC. Protein sequence: CASSSSGLTRGGEQFF.

This sequence joins TRBV28 and TRBJ2-1, with 11 bases aligning to TRBD1. V lost 7 bases, J lost 1 base, and 9 bases stayed unmatched. In germline, CDR1 is MDHEN, CDR2 SYDVKM. There are 17 residues in the CDR3. CDR3 sequence reads: CASKSTGQGESYNEQFF. For the CDR3, the DNA is TGTGCCAGCAAGTCTACGGGACAGGGGGAATCCTACAATGAGCAGTTCTTC. Using reference TRBV28 and TRBJ2-1 for the parts outside the CDR3, the full variable domain is DVKVTQSSRYLVKRTGEKVFLECVQDMDHENMFWYRQDPGLGLRLIYFSYDVKMKEKGDIPEGYSVSREKKERFSLILESASTNQTSMYLCASKSTGQGESYNEQFFGPGTRLTVL.

This chain joins TRBV5-1 and TRBJ1-1, with no clear D. V was cut by 1 base and J by 0 bases, with 4 bases left in between. This CDR3 spans 13 amino acids. From germline, CDR1 is SGHRS and CDR2 YFSETQ. The chain's CDR3 is CASSLIMNTEAFF. In nucleotides, the CDR3 is TGCGCCAGCAGCTTGATCATGAACACTGAAGCTTTCTTT.

The chain links TRBV5-1 to TRBJ2-5, with a possible D match to TRBD2 (5 bases). This CDR3 spans 14 amino acids. Germline V gene data show CDR1 as SGHRS and CDR2 as YFSETQ. Trimming left V 0 bases short and J 5 bases short, with 11 bases between. CDR3 amino acids: CASSLVLAQETQYF. For the CDR3, the DNA is TGCGCCAGCAGCTTGGTTCTAGCCCAGGAGACCCAGTACTTC. Supplemented by reference TRBV5-1 and TRBJ2-5, the full variable domain reads KAGVTQTPRYLIKTRGQQVTLSCSPISGHRSVSWYQQTPGQGLQFLFEYFSETQRNKGNFPGRFSGRQFSNSRSEMNVSTLELGDSALYLCASSLVLAQETQYFGPGTRLLVL.

The chain joins TRBV9 to TRBJ2-2, with a weak D call TRBD1 (6 bases). The V end was cut by 4 bases, the J end by 3 bases, with 13 bases between. Germline loops: CDR1 SGDLS, CDR2 YYNGEE. CDR3 length: 15 amino acids. The CDR3: CASSITGSDTGELFF. DNA of the CDR3: TGTGCCAGCAGCATAACAGGGAGCGACACCGGGGAGCTGTTTTTT.

The chain has TRBV5-1 and TRBJ2-1; TRBD2 matches 8 bases. Germline CDR1 reads SGHRS; CDR2 reads YFSETQ. This CDR3 is built from 16 residues. Trimming at V came to 1 base and at J to 9 bases, leaving 12 bases not matched to a gene. In DNA form, the CDR3 reads TGCGCCAGCAGCTTGTCGCCCTCAGCGGGAGCATCTGAGCAGTTCTTC. The encoded protein is CASSLSPSAGASEQFF.

The rearrangement uses TRBV6-1 and TRBJ1-1; TRBD1 aligns across 7 bases. CDR1 MNHNS and CDR2 SASEGT come from the germline V gene. V gave up 10 bases and J gave up 0 bases; unmatched junction bases: 5. This CDR3 comprises 13 residues. In DNA form, the CDR3 reads TGTGCCACTCGACAGGGTTTGAACACTGAAGCTTTCTTT. Its protein product is CATRQGLNTEAFF.

The J gene is TRBJ2-2, the V gene TRBV11-3; possibly TRBD1 for D (5 bases). Germline lookup yields CDR1 SGHNT and CDR2 YENEEA. Trimming shortened V by 5 bases and J by 6 bases, and 10 bases separated the two germline ends. The CDR3 is made up of 13 amino acids. CDR3 nucleotide sequence: TGTGCCAGCAGCGTCAGGGTTCCCGGGGAGCTGTTTTTT. Amino acids: CASSVRVPGELFF.

The J gene is TRBJ1-1, the V gene TRBV7-9; the match to TRBD1 covers 7 bases. The ends lost 2 bases at V and 8 bases at J; junction bases unmatched: 5. CDR1 and CDR2 from the germline V gene are SEHNR and FQNEAQ (reference sequence). The CDR3 totals 13 residues. CDR3 coding DNA: TGTGCCAGCAGCTTATACAGGGGTAGCGAAGCTTTCTTT. Protein sequence: CASSLYRGSEAFF.

V usage is TRBV30 and J usage is TRBJ2-5; D gene ambiguous. This CDR3 region has 13 residues. The ends were cut back, 0 bases at V and 1 base at J, with 6 bases in the middle. The V gene's germline CDR1 is GTSNPN and CDR2 SVGIG (reference sequence). CDR3 sequence (DNA): TGTGCCTGGAGTGTACAGAGCCAAGAGACCCAGTACTTC. It is translated as CAWSVQSQETQYF. Supplemented by reference TRBV30 and TRBJ2-5, the full variable domain reads SQTIHQWPATLVQPVGSPLSLECTVEGTSNPNLYWYRQAAGRGLQLLFYSVGIGQISSEVPQNLSASRPQDRQFILSSKKLLLSDSGFYLCAWSVQSQETQYFGPGTRLLVL.

The genes are TRBV9 and TRBJ1-1, with 7 bases lining up with TRBD1. The V and J ends lost 3 bases and 10 bases, in that order; junction bases with no gene match: 9. Germline V gives CDR1 SGDLS, CDR2 YYNGEE. This CDR3 is built from 13 residues. DNA of the CDR3: TGTGCCAGCAGCGCCTCGACAGGGTTGGGAGCTTTCTTT. This translates into CASSASTGLGAFF.

This clone was seen more than once but under ten times. The chain couples TRBV12-5 to TRBJ1-5; TRBD1 agrees at 9 bases. Trimming took 5 bases from V and 4 from J; bases not matched to a gene: 6. Germline-derived CDR1 and CDR2 are LGHNT and FRNRAP. This CDR3 contains 15 residues. CDR3 amino acids: CASGTPGTGNQPQHF. For the CDR3, the DNA is TGTGCTAGTGGTACACCCGGGACAGGGAATCAGCCCCAGCATTTT.